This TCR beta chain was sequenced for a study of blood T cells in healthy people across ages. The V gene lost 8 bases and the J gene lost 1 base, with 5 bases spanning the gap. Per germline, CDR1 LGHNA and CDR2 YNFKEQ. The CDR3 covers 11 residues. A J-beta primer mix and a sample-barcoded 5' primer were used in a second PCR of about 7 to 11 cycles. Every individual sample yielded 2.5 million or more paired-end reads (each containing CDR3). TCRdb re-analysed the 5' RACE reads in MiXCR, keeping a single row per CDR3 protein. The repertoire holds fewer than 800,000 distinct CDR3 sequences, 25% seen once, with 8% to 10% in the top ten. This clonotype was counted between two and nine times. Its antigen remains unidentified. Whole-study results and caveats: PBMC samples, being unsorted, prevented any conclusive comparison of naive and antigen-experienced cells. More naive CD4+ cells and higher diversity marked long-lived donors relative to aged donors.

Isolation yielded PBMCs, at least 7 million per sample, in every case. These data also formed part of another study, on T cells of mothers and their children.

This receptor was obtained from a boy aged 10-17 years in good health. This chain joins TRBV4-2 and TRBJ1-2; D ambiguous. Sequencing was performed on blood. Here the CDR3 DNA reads TGTGCCAGCTGGTATAACTATGGCTACACCTTC. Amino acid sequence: CASWYNYGYTF.